This T cell receptor beta chain was captured by sequencing in a study of resident and recirculating memory T cells in vitiligo. Study-wide background: Shave-biopsy epidermis from lesional and nonlesional skin was sequenced alongside PBMCs.

Here immunoSEQ multiplex PCR was the method, and the copy in TCRdb shows in-frame clones only, minus some. The table lists more than 70,000 clones, around 90% of them singletons, with about 5% in the top ten. Stable vitiligo meant no lesion change over the previous 6 months. No vitiligo treatment was given during the prior three months. With regard to this clone: The DNA is left out, because the CDR3 cannot be placed on it with certainty; the CDR3 is given as TCRdb lists it.

The V gene's germline CDR1 is SGHTA and CDR2 FQGNSA. The CDR3 sequence runs 15 residues, both termini included. Sequencing used blood. The chain couples TRBV7-2 to TRBJ2-2; the table's D gene call, TRBD2, was not cross checked with the DNA. This clonotype was obtained from a male donor with vitiligo. This chain's CDR3 is CASSKDPLRAGELFF.